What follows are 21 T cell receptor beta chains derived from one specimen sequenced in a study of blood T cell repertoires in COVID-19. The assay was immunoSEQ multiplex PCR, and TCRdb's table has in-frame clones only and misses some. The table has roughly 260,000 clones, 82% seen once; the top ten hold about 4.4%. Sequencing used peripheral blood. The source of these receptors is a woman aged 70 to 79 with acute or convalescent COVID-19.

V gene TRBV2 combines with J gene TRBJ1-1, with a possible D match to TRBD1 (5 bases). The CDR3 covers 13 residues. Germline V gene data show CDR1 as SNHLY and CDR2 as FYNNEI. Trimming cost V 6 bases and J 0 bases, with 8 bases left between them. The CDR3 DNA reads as TGTGCCAGCAGGGACACCTTGAACACTGAAGCTTTCTTT. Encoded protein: CASRDTLNTEAFF.

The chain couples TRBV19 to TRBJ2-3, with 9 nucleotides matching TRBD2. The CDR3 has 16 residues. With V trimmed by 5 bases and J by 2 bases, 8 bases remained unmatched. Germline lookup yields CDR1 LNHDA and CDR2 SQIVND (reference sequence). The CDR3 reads CASSGVAGVLTDTQYF. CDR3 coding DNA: TGTGCCAGTAGTGGAGTAGCGGGGGTACTCACAGATACGCAGTATTTT.

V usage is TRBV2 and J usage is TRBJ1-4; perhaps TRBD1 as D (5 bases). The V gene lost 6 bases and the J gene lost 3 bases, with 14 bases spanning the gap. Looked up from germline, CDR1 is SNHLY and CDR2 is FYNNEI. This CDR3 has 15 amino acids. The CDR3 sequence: CASSRSWGANEKLFF. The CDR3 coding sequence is TGTGCCAGCAGCCGCTCGTGGGGGGCTAATGAAAAACTGTTTTTT.

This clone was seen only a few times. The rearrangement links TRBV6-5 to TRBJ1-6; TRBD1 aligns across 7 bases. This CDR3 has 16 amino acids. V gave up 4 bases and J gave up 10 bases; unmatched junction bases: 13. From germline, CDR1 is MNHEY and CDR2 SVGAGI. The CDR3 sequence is CASSFYRGQVKSPLHF. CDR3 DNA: TGTGCCAGCAGTTTTTACAGGGGACAAGTAAAATCACCCCTCCACTTT.

In DNA form, the CDR3 reads TGTGCCAGCAGCCAAGCCCTCGCTAAATTCTTC. The encoded protein is CASSQALAKFF. The J gene is TRBJ2-1, the V gene TRBV3-1 (or the pseudogene TRBV3-2); D is unclear. The V end lost 1 base, the J end lost 16 bases, and 11 bases lay between the germline ends. This CDR3 is built from 11 residues. CDR1 is LGHDT, CDR2 YNNKEL, per germline (reference sequence).

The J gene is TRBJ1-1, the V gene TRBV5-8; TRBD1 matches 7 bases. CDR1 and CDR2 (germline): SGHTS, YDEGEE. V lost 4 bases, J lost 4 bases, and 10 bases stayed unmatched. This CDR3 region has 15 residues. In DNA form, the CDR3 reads TGTGCCAGCAGCCCCTTGACAGGGTACGCCACTGAAGCTTTCTTT. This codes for CASSPLTGYATEAFF.

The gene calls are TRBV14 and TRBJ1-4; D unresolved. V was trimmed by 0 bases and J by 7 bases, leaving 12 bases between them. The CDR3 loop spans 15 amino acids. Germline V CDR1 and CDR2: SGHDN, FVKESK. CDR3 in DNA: TGTGCCAGCAGCCAAGATGGTGGGCTTGTTGAAAAACTGTTTTTT. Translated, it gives CASSQDGGLVEKLFF.

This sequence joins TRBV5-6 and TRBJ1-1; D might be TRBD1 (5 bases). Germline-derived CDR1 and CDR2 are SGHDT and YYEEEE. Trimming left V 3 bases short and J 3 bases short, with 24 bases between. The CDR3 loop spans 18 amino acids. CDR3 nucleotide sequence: TGTGCCAGCAGCTGGGGCCCGCCCATCGCCCAGAGTTACACTGAAGCTTTCTTT. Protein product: CASSWGPPIAQSYTEAFF.

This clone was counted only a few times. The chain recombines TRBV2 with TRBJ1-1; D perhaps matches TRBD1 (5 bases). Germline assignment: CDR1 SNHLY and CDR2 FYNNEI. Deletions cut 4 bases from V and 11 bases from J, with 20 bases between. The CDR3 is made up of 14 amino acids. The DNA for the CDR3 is TGTGCCAGCAGTGCCGAAAATGGAGGGGCACAGGCTTTCTTT. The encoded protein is CASSAENGGAQAFF. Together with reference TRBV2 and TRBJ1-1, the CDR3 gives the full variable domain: EPEVTQTPSHQVTQMGQEVILRCVPISNHLYFYWYRQILGQKVEFLVSFYNNEISEKSEIFDDQFSVERPDGSNFTLKIRSTKLEDSAMYFCASSAENGGAQAFFGQGTRLTVV.

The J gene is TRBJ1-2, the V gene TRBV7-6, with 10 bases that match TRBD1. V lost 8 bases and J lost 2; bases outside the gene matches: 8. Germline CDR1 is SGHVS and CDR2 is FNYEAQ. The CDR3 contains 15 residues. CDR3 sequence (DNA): TGTGCCAGCGGTCCCGGGACAGGGGAAAACTATGGCTACACCTTC. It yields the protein CASGPGTGENYGYTF.

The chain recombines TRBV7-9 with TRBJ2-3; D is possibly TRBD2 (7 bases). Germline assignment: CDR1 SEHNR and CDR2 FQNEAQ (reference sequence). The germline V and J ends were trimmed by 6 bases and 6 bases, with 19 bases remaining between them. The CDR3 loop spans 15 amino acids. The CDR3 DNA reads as TGTGCCAGCAGTCTAGGGGGGGCACTGGGGGATACGCAGTATTTT. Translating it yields CASSLGGALGDTQYF.

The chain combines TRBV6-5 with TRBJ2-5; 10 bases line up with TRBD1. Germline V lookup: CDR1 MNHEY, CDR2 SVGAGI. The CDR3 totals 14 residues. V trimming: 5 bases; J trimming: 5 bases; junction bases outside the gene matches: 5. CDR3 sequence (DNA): TGTGCCAGCAGTACACCGGGACAGGGGGAGACCCAGTACTTC. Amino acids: CASSTPGQGETQYF.

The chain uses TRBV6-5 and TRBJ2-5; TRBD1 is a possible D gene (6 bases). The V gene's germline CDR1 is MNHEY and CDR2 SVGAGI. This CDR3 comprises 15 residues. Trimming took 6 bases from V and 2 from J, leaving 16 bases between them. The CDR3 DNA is TGTGCCAGCAGGGCAGGGGAATCCCAACAAGAGACCCAGTACTTC. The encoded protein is CASRAGESQQETQYF.

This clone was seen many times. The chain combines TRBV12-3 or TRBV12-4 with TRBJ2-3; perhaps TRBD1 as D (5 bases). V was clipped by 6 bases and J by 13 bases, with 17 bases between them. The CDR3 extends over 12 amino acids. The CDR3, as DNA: TGTGCCAGCAGCCAAGCCCGTTGGGGCAAGTATTTT. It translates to CASSQARWGKYF.

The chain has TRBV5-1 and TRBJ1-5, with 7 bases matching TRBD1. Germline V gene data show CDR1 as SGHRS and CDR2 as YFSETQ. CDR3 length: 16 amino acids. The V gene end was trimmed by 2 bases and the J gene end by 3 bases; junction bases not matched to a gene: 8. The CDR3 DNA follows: TGCGCCAGCAGCTTAGGGGACAGCCTTTTCAATCAGCCCCAGCATTTT. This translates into CASSLGDSLFNQPQHF.

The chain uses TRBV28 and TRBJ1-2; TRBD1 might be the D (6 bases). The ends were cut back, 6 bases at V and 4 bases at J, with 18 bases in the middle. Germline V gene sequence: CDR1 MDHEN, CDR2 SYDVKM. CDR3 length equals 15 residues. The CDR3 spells CASRAPGHQSYGYTF. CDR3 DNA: TGTGCCAGCAGAGCACCGGGACACCAGAGCTATGGCTACACCTTC.

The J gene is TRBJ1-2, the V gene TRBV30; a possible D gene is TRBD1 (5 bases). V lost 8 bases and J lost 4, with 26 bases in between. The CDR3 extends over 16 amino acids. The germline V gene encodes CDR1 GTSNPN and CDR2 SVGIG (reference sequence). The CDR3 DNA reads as TGTGCCGCCGCTCGACAGACACCAATCTTCTCCTATGGCTACACCTTC. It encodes CAAARQTPIFSYGYTF.

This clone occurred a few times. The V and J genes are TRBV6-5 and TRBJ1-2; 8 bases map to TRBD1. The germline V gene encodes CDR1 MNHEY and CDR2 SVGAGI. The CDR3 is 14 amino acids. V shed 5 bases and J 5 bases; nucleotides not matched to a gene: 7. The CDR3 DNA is TGTGCCAGCAGTCTGGACAGGGATGTTTATGGCTACACCTTC. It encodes CASSLDRDVYGYTF.

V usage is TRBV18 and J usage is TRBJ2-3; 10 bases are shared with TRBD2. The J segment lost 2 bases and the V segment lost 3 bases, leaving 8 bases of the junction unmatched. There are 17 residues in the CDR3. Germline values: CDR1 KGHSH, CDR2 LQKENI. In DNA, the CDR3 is TGTGCCAGCTCACCTCCTAATAGCGGGGGGAACACAGATACGCAGTATTTT. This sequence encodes CASSPPNSGGNTDTQYF.

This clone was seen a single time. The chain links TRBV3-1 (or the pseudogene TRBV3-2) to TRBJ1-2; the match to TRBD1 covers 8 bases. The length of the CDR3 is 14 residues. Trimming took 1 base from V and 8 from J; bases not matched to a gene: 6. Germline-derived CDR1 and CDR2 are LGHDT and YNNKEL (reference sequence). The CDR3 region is CASSQGFRGQGYTF. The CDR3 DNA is TGTGCCAGCAGCCAAGGATTCAGGGGGCAAGGCTACACCTTC.

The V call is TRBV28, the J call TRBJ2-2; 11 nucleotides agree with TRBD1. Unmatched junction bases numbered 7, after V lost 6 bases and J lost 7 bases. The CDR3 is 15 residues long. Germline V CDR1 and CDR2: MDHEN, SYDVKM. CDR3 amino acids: CASSWTGGASGELFF. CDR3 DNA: TGTGCCAGCAGCTGGACAGGGGGCGCGAGCGGGGAGCTGTTTTTT. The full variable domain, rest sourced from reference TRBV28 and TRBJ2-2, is DVKVTQSSRYLVKRTGEKVFLECVQDMDHENMFWYRQDPGLGLRLIYFSYDVKMKEKGDIPEGYSVSREKKERFSLILESASTNQTSMYLCASSWTGGASGELFFGEGSRLTVL.